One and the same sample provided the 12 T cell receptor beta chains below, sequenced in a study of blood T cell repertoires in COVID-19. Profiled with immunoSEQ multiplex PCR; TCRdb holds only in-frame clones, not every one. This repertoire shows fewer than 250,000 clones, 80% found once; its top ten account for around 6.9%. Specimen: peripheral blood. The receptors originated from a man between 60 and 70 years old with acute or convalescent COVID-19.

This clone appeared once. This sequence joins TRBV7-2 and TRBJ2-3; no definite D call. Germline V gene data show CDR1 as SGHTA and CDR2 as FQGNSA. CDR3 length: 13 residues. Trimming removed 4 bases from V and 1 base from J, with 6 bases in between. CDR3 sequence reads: CASSSPGTDTQYF. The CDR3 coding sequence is TGTGCCAGCAGCTCCCCTGGCACAGATACGCAGTATTTT.

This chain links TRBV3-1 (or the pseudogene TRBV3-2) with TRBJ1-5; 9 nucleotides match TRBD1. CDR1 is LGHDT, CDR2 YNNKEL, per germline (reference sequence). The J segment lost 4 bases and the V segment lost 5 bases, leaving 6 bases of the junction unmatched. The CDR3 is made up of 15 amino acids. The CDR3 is CASSSGTGTNQPQHF. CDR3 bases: TGTGCCAGCAGCTCCGGGACAGGGACTAATCAGCCCCAGCATTTT.

Here the CDR3 reads CASSRLGQTYGYTF. The CDR3 region has the DNA TGTGCCAGCAGTCGTCTGGGACAGACGTATGGCTACACCTTC. This chain uses TRBV25-1 with TRBJ1-2, with 7 positions matching TRBD1. The CDR3 consists of 14 residues. Germline V gives CDR1 MGHDK, CDR2 SYGVNS. Trimming took 5 bases from V and 5 from J; bases not matched to a gene: 8.

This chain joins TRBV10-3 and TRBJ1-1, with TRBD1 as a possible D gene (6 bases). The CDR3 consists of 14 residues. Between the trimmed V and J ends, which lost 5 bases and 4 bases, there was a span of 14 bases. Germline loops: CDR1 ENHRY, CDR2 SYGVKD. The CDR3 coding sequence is TGTGCCATCAGTCCGAACAGGGAGAGCACTGAAGCTTTCTTT. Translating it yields CAISPNRESTEAFF.

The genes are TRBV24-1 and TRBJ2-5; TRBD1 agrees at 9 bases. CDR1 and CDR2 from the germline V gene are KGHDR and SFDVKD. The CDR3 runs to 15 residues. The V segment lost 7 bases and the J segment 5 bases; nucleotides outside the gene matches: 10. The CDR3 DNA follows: TGTGCCACCAGCCCGGGACAGGGTCGGTCTGAGACCCAGTACTTC. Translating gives CATSPGQGRSETQYF.

CDR3 DNA: TGCGCCAGCAGCCAAGAGGAACTAGCGGGGGGGCCAGGCACCGGGGAGCTGTTTTTT. Protein sequence: CASSQEELAGGPGTGELFF. This sequence joins TRBV4-3 and TRBJ2-2, with 13 bases identical to TRBD2. Germline assignment: CDR1 LGHNA and CDR2 YSLEER. V shed 0 bases and J 4 bases; nucleotides not matched to a gene: 8. This CDR3 is built from 19 residues.

The CDR3 nucleotides read TGTGCCAGCAGCTTAGGATTTACAGGGGTTGAAGCTTTCTTT. Amino acids: CASSLGFTGVEAFF. The chain is built from TRBV7-9 and TRBJ1-1; 7 bases line up with TRBD1. J was trimmed by 7 bases and V by 1 base; bases with no gene match: 6. The CDR3 runs to 14 residues. Looked up from germline, CDR1 is SEHNR and CDR2 is FQNEAQ (reference sequence).

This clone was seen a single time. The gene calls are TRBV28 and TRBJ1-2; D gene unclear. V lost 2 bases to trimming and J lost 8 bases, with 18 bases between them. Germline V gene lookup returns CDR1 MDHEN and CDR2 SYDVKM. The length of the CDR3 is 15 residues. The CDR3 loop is CASSLAGLVPWGYTF. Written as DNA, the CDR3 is TGTGCCAGCAGTTTAGCAGGACTGGTCCCTTGGGGCTACACCTTC.

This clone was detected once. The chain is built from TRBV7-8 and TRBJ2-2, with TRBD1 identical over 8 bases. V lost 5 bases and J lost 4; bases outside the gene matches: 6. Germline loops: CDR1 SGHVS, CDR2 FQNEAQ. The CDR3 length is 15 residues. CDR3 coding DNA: TGTGCCAGCAGCCAGACAGGGGTCAGCACCGGGGAGCTGTTTTTT. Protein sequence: CASSQTGVSTGELFF. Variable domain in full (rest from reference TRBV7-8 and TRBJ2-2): GAGVSQSPRYKVAKRGQDVALRCDPISGHVSLFWYQQALGQGPEFLTYFQNEAQLDKSGLPSDRFFAERPEGSVSTLKIQRTQQEDSAVYLCASSQTGVSTGELFFGEGSRLTVL.

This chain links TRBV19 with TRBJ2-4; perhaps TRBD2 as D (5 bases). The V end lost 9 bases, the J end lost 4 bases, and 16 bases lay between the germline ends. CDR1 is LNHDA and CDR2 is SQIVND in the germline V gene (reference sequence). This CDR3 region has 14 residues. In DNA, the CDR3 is TGTGCCAGCATCCCGCCGGGGAGTAAAAACATTCAGTACTTC. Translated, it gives CASIPPGSKNIQYF.

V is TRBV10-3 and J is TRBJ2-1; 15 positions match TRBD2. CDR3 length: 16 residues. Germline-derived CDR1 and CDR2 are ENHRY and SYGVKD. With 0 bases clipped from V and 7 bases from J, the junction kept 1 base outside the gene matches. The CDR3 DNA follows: TGTGCCATCAGTGAGTCGGGACTAGCGGGAGGTAATGAGCAGTTCTTC. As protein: CAISESGLAGGNEQFF.

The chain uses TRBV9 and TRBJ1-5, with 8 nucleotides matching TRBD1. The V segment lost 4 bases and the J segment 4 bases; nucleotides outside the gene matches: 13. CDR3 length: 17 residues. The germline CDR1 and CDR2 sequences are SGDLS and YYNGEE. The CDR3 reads CASSSHRGGGPNQPQHF. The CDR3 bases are TGTGCCAGCAGCTCCCACAGGGGGGGCGGGCCGAATCAGCCCCAGCATTTT. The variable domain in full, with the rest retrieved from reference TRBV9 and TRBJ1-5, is DSGVTQTPKHLITATGQRVTLRCSPRSGDLSVYWYQQSLDQGLQFLIQYYNGEERAKGNILERFSAQQFPDLHSELNLSSLELGDSALYFCASSSHRGGGPNQPQHFGDGTRLSIL.